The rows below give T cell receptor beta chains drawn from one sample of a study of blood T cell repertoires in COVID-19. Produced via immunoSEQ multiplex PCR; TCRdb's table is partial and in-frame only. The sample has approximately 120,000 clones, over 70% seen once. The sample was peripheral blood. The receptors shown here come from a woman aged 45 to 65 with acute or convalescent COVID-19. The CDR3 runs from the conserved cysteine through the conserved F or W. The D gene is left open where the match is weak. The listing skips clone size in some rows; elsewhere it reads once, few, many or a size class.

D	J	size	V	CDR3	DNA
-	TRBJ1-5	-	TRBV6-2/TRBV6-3	CASSPFRTSPDQPQHF	TGTGCCAGCAGTCCCTTTAGGACTTCCCCAGATCAGCCCCAGCATTTT
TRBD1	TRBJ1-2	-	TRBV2	CASSTEQGVDYGYTF	TGTGCCAGCAGTACAGAACAGGGGGTCGACTATGGCTACACCTTC
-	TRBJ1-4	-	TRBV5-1	CASKSTLTGNEKLFF	TGCGCCAGCAAATCTACCTTAACAGGGAATGAAAAACTGTTTTTT
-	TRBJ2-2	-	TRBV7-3	CASSPSQGGGELFF	TGTGCCAGCAGCCCATCACAGGGCGGCGGGGAGCTGTTTTTT
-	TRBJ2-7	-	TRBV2	CASRVPGQISYEQYF	TGTGCCAGCAGGGTACCGGGACAAATCTCCTACGAGCAGTACTTC
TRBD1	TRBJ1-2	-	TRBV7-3	CASSQGQGYGYTF	TGTGCCAGCAGTCAGGGACAGGGATACGGCTACACCTTC
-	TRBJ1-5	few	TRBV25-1	CASSAGDQPQHF	TGTGCCAGCAGTGCGGGGGATCAGCCCCAGCATTTT
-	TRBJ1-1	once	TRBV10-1	CASSETGYTEAFF	TGCGCCAGCAGTGAGACAGGGTACACTGAAGCTTTCTTT
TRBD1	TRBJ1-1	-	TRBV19	CASRGTGAMNTEAFF	TGTGCCAGTAGGGGGACAGGGGCGATGAACACTGAAGCTTTCTTT
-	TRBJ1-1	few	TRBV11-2	CASSPPRGGTTEAFF	TGTGCCAGCAGCCCCCCGCGGGGGGGGACCACTGAAGCTTTCTTT
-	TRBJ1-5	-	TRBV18	CASSPGQLGSQPQHF	TGTGCCAGCTCACCTGGACAGTTAGGTAGTCAGCCCCAGCATTTT
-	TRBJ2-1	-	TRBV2	CASTLRNEQFF	TGTGCCAGCACCCTCCGCAATGAGCAGTTCTTC
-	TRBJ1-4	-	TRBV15	CATSAVPTATNEKLFF	TGTGCCACCAGCGCCGTCCCGACAGCAACTAATGAAAAACTGTTTTTT
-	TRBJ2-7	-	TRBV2	CASRAQGFGNEQYF	TGTGCCAGCAGAGCACAGGGCTTCGGGAACGAGCAGTACTTC
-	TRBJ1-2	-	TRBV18	CASSPLPGGYGYTF	TGTGCCAGCTCACCACTTCCCGGGGGCTATGGCTACACCTTC
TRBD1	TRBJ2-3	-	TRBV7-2	CASSLAQRGLTDTQYF	TGTGCCAGCAGCTTAGCACAAAGGGGGCTCACAGATACGCAGTATTTT
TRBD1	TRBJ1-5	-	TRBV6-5	CASRRTGDSNQPQHF	TGTGCCAGCAGGCGGACAGGGGATAGCAATCAGCCCCAGCATTTT
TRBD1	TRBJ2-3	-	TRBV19	CASSIPSRGQGNTDTQYF	TGTGCCAGTAGTATACCGAGCCGCGGACAGGGGAACACAGATACGCAGTATTTT
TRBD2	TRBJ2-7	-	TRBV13	CASRLAVGEQYF	TGTGCCAGCAGGCTAGCGGTTGGGGAGCAGTACTTC
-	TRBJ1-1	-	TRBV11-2	CASTSSSGIMNTEAFF	TGTGCCAGCACCTCCTCGAGCGGGATCATGAACACTGAAGCTTTCTTT
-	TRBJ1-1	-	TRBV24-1	CATSPLRGWDTEAFF	TGTGCCACCAGTCCCCTTAGGGGCTGGGACACTGAAGCTTTCTTT
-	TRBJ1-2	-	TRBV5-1	CASSLVTPWRQNYGYTF	TGCGCCAGCAGCTTGGTGACCCCCTGGAGACAGAACTATGGCTACACCTTC
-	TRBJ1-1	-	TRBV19	CASVQSAGGTEAFF	TGTGCCAGTGTGCAGTCTGCAGGAGGCACTGAAGCTTTCTTT
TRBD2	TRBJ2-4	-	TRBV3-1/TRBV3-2	CASSQVPLAGGHIQYF	TGTGCCAGCAGCCAAGTACCGCTAGCGGGGGGACACATTCAGTACTTC
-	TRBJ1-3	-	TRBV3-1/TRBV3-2	CASSPRGSGNTIYF	TGTGCCAGCAGCCCACGCGGGTCTGGAAACACCATATATTTT
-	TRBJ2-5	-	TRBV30	CAWRASQTQETQYF	TGTGCCTGGAGGGCTAGCCAAACCCAAGAGACCCAGTACTTC
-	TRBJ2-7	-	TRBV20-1	CSATTGYEQYF	TGCAGTGCTACTACAGGGTATGAGCAGTACTTC
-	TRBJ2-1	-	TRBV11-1	CASSWGGQSSYNEQFF	TGTGCCAGCAGCTGGGGGGGGCAAAGCTCCTACAATGAGCAGTTCTTC
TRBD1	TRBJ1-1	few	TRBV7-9	CASSSDRATEAFF	TGTGCCAGCAGCTCTGACAGGGCCACTGAAGCTTTCTTT
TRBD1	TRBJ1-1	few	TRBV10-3	CAISRQGANTEAFF	TGTGCCATCAGTAGACAGGGGGCGAACACTGAAGCTTTCTTT
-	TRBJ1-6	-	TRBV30	CAWRVHGVSGNSPLHF	TGTGCCTGGAGGGTACACGGAGTTTCTGGAAATTCACCCCTCCACTTT
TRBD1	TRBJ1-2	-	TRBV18	CASSPRGFGTGYDYTF	TGTGCCAGCTCTCCCAGGGGATTCGGGACAGGGTACGACTACACCTTC